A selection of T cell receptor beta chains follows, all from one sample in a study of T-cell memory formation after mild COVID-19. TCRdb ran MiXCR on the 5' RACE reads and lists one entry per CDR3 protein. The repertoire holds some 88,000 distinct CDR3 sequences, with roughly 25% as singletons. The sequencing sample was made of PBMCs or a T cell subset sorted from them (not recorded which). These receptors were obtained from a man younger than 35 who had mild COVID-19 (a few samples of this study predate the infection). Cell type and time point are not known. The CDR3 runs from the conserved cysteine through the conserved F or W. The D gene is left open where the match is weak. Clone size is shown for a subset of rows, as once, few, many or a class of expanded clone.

cdr3_nt: TGCGCCAGCAGCTTGGTGGCAGGGCCCGAGCAGTACTTC; cdr3_aa: CASSLVAGPEQYF; j_call: TRBJ2-7; d_call: NA; clone_size: few; v_call: TRBV5-1
cdr3_nt: TGTGCCAGCAGTGGACAGGGGGATAATTCACCCCTCCACTTT; cdr3_aa: CASSGQGDNSPLHF; j_call: TRBJ1-6; d_call: TRBD1; clone_size: many; v_call: TRBV25-1
cdr3_nt: TGTGCCAGCAGTCTCCACAAGGATGAAAAACTGTTTTTT; cdr3_aa: CASSLHKDEKLFF; j_call: TRBJ1-4; d_call: NA; clone_size: NA; v_call: TRBV28
cdr3_nt: TGTGCCAGCAGCCTTACAGGTCCCCCGGGCTACACCTTC; cdr3_aa: CASSLTGPPGYTF; j_call: TRBJ1-2; d_call: NA; clone_size: NA; v_call: TRBV7-9
cdr3_nt: TGCGCCAGCGCCGGGCCCAGCTCCTACGAGCAGTACTTC; cdr3_aa: CASAGPSSYEQYF; j_call: TRBJ2-7; d_call: NA; clone_size: NA; v_call: TRBV10-1
cdr3_nt: TGTGCCAGCAGCCCGGGACTAGCTTCCACAGATACGCAGTATTTT; cdr3_aa: CASSPGLASTDTQYF; j_call: TRBJ2-3; d_call: TRBD2; clone_size: few; v_call: TRBV9
cdr3_nt: TGTGCCAGCAGCCCCGGGACTAGAGGCACAGATACGCAGTATTTT; cdr3_aa: CASSPGTRGTDTQYF; j_call: TRBJ2-3; d_call: TRBD2; clone_size: NA; v_call: TRBV5-6
cdr3_nt: TGCGCCAGCAGCTTGGAGTTAGCGGGGGGGCCGGGAGAGACCCAGTACTTC; cdr3_aa: CASSLELAGGPGETQYF; j_call: TRBJ2-5; d_call: TRBD2; clone_size: NA; v_call: TRBV5-1
cdr3_nt: TGCGCCAGCAGACTGGCCCTCTCCGGCTCCTACGAGCAGTACTTC; cdr3_aa: CASRLALSGSYEQYF; j_call: TRBJ2-7; d_call: NA; clone_size: few; v_call: TRBV5-1
cdr3_nt: TGCAGTGCTAGAGATCGACAGCAGACTCCCTCCTACGAGCAGTACTTC; cdr3_aa: CSARDRQQTPSYEQYF; j_call: TRBJ2-7; d_call: NA; clone_size: few; v_call: TRBV20-1
cdr3_nt: TGTGCCAGCAGTTACACCAGGGTGTATAGCAATCAGCCCCAGCATTTT; cdr3_aa: CASSYTRVYSNQPQHF; j_call: TRBJ1-5; d_call: NA; clone_size: few; v_call: TRBV6-6
cdr3_nt: TGTGCCAGCAGCACCCGGACCGTATTCTACCAGCCGAAGGCCCAGTACTTC; cdr3_aa: CASSTRTVFYQPKAQYF; j_call: TRBJ2-5; d_call: NA; clone_size: many; v_call: TRBV7-8
cdr3_nt: TGTGCCACCAGCCGGCGGGACAGGGGCTTGCATGGCTACACCTTC; cdr3_aa: CATSRRDRGLHGYTF; j_call: TRBJ1-2; d_call: TRBD1; clone_size: NA; v_call: TRBV15
cdr3_nt: TGCGCCAGCAGCCAAGATCGCGGGGGGTCCTACGAGCAGTACTTC; cdr3_aa: CASSQDRGGSYEQYF; j_call: TRBJ2-7; d_call: TRBD2; clone_size: NA; v_call: TRBV4-1
cdr3_nt: TGTGCCAGCAGCTCTGTCCGGACAGGGGATCCCGGGGAGCTGTTTTTT; cdr3_aa: CASSSVRTGDPGELFF; j_call: TRBJ2-2; d_call: TRBD1; clone_size: few; v_call: TRBV7-3
cdr3_nt: TGTGCCAGCACCCCAGGGGGCGAATCACCCCTCCACTTT; cdr3_aa: CASTPGGESPLHF; j_call: TRBJ1-6; d_call: TRBD1; clone_size: few; v_call: TRBV12-3/TRBV12-4
cdr3_nt: TGTGCCAGCAGCCCCTCCGGGGGCCGGGATACGCAGTATTTT; cdr3_aa: CASSPSGGRDTQYF; j_call: TRBJ2-3; d_call: NA; clone_size: NA; v_call: TRBV6-5
cdr3_nt: TGTGCCAGCAGCTTAGAGTTACTAGCCCTAGAGACCCAGTACTTC; cdr3_aa: CASSLELLALETQYF; j_call: TRBJ2-5; d_call: NA; clone_size: few; v_call: TRBV7-8
cdr3_nt: TGTGCCAGCAGCTTTCCGTATCCCAGGGCTAACATTCAGTACTTC; cdr3_aa: CASSFPYPRANIQYF; j_call: TRBJ2-4; d_call: NA; clone_size: NA; v_call: TRBV3-1